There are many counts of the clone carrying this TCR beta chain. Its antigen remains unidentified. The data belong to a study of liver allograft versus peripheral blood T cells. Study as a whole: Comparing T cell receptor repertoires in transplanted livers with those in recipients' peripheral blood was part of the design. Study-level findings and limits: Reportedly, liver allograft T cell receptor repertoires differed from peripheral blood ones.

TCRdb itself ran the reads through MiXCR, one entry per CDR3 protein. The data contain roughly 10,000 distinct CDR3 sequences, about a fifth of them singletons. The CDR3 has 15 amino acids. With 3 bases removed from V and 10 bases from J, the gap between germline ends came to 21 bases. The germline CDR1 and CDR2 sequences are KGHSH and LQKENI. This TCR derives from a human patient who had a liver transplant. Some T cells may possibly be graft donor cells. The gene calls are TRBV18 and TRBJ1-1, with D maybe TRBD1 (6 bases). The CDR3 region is CASSPGFGGEMIAFF. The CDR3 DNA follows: TGTGCCAGCTCACCGGGGTTCGGGGGCGAGATGATAGCTTTCTTT.